The next 17 T cell receptor beta chains were all read from a single sample in a study of blood T cell repertoires in COVID-19. Measured with immunoSEQ multiplex PCR; TCRdb has only the in-frame clones, and not every one. The sample has more than 200,000 clones; around 90% are singletons. The sequenced sample was PBMCs or T cells enriched from blood (not recorded which). These receptor sequences come from a woman in her forties or fifties who had recovered from COVID-19.

The rearrangement uses TRBV7-2 and TRBJ2-7, with 12 bases identical to TRBD2. This CDR3 is built from 15 residues. The V segment lost 4 bases and the J segment 9 bases; nucleotides outside the gene matches: 10. The germline gives CDR1 SGHTA, CDR2 FQGNSA. In DNA form, the CDR3 reads TGTGCCAGCAGCTCACAACTAGCGGGAGGCACGGGGCAGTACTTC. It translates to CASSSQLAGGTGQYF.

This chain connects TRBV18 to TRBJ1-6, with D possibly being TRBD1 (5 bases). V lost 2 bases and J lost 5, with 10 bases in between. CDR3 length: 15 residues. Germline loops: CDR1 KGHSH, CDR2 LQKENI. The CDR3 region has the DNA TGTGCCAGCTCACCAGGGACTCAACATAATTCACCCCTCCACTTT. This translates into CASSPGTQHNSPLHF.

V usage is TRBV5-1 and J usage is TRBJ2-3, with TRBD2 as a possible D gene (5 bases). Trimming shortened V by 4 bases and J by 3 bases, and 9 bases separated the two germline ends. The CDR3 spans 13 residues. Germline V gene data show CDR1 as SGHRS and CDR2 as YFSETQ. Written as DNA, the CDR3 is TGCGCCAGCAGCCGGTCGGGGACAGATACGCAGTATTTT. Amino acids: CASSRSGTDTQYF.

This chain links TRBV18 with TRBJ1-2, with 7 positions matching TRBD1. Germline V lookup: CDR1 KGHSH, CDR2 LQKENI. J lost 4 bases, V lost 5 bases, and 13 bases had no gene match. CDR3 size: 16 residues. The CDR3 spells CASSSTIRDRIYGYTF. For the CDR3, the DNA is TGTGCCAGCTCATCCACGATCCGGGACAGAATCTATGGCTACACCTTC.

The chain uses TRBV4-1 and TRBJ2-1, with 10 bases lining up with TRBD2. The length of the CDR3 is 14 residues. The junction had 4 bases not matched to a gene; V was cut back by 2 bases and J by 9 bases. Germline V gene data show CDR1 as MGHRA and CDR2 as YSYEKL. The CDR3 nucleotides are TGCGCCAGCAGCCAATTCCTAGCGGGAGTTGAGCAGTTCTTC. It translates to CASSQFLAGVEQFF.

V is TRBV7-8 and J is TRBJ2-2; 11 positions match TRBD2. This CDR3 is built from 17 residues. J was trimmed by 7 bases and V by 4 bases; bases with no gene match: 11. Per the germline V gene, CDR1 is SGHVS and CDR2 is FQNEAQ. The DNA of the CDR3 is TGTGCCAGCAGCTCCTTAGCGGGAGGGCCTGTTGTCGGGGAGCTGTTTTTT. Protein sequence: CASSSLAGGPVVGELFF.

The chain has TRBV30 and TRBJ2-5; no clear D. The CDR3 is 13 amino acids. Germline V CDR1 and CDR2: GTSNPN, SVGIG (reference sequence). The CDR3 spells CAKAGGFRETQYF. CDR3 in DNA: TGTGCTAAAGCCGGCGGCTTCCGGGAGACCCAGTACTTC.

DNA of the CDR3: TGTGCCAGCAGCCCACGTTGGGGGACAGGGACCTACGAGCAGTACTTC. This encodes CASSPRWGTGTYEQYF. The chain links TRBV28 to TRBJ2-7, with TRBD1 identical over 9 bases. Germline trimming cut 6 bases from V and 2 bases from J; bases unmatched to any gene: 11. This CDR3 region has 16 residues. Germline V gene sequence: CDR1 MDHEN, CDR2 SYDVKM.

CDR3 region: CASGLAGGGGELFF. Written as DNA, the CDR3 is TGTGCTAGTGGTCTAGCGGGAGGGGGCGGGGAGCTGTTTTTT. The rearrangement uses TRBV12-5 and TRBJ2-2; 12 bases are shared with TRBD2. Germline assignment: CDR1 LGHNT and CDR2 FRNRAP. The CDR3 spans 14 residues. V lost 5 bases, J lost 7 bases, and 2 bases stayed unmatched.

The chain employs TRBV29-1 and TRBJ2-2; 8 nucleotides line up with TRBD1. The CDR3 has 14 amino acids. The germline gives CDR1 SQVTM, CDR2 ANQGSEA. Trimming at V came to 4 bases and at J to 5 bases, leaving 6 bases not matched to a gene. The CDR3 region has the DNA TGCAGCGTTGGTGGGACAGGCGGTACCGGGGAGCTGTTTTTT. As protein: CSVGGTGGTGELFF.

Notes on this clone: The same CDR3 can be traced to other DNA sequences in this sample. The chain has TRBV7-9 and TRBJ2-1, with D tentatively TRBD1 (6 bases). The V end lost 5 bases, the J end lost 7 bases, and 9 bases lay between the germline ends. The germline gives CDR1 SEHNR, CDR2 FQNEAQ (reference sequence). There are 12 residues in the CDR3. The chain's CDR3 is CASSLQGNEQFF. In nucleotides, the CDR3 is TGTGCCAGCAGCCTACAGGGTAATGAGCAGTTCTTC.

This chain connects TRBV20-1 to TRBJ1-2; tentative D call: TRBD1 (6 bases). The germline CDR1 and CDR2 sequences are DFQATT and SNEGSKA (reference sequence). The CDR3 has 11 amino acids. V shed 2 bases and J shed 6 bases, with 7 bases lying between them. CDR3 residues: CSARSGDGYTF. CDR3 in DNA: TGCAGTGCTAGATCAGGGGATGGCTACACCTTC.

This chain's CDR3 is CARSFPGQTSSYNSPLHF. DNA for the CDR3: TGTGCCAGAAGTTTTCCGGGACAGACAAGCTCCTATAATTCACCCCTCCACTTT. V gene TRBV5-3 combines with J gene TRBJ1-6, with 7 bases fitting TRBD1. TRBV5-3 falls under the ORF class, with uncertain function. J gave up 0 bases and V 5 bases, and 11 bases lay outside the gene matches. The CDR3 runs 18 residues.

CDR3 in amino acids: CAISESEETQYF. Written as DNA, the CDR3 is TGTGCCATCAGTGAGTCTGAGGAGACCCAGTACTTC. J is TRBJ2-5 and V is TRBV10-3, with D unresolved. The CDR3 runs 12 residues. CDR1 ENHRY and CDR2 SYGVKD come from the germline V gene. The V end was cut by 0 bases, the J end by 5 bases, with 4 bases between.

The count of this clone is one. The V gene is TRBV28, the J gene TRBJ2-3, with a possible D match to TRBD2 (6 bases). V was shortened by 5 bases and J by 4 bases, with 10 bases between the two germline ends. The CDR3 contains 13 residues. Germline values: CDR1 MDHEN, CDR2 SYDVKM. The CDR3 region is CASSLGTPDTQYF. CDR3 nucleotide sequence: TGTGCCAGCAGTCTCGGGACTCCAGATACGCAGTATTTT. Filled out from reference TRBV28 and TRBJ2-3, the complete variable domain reads DVKVTQSSRYLVKRTGEKVFLECVQDMDHENMFWYRQDPGLGLRLIYFSYDVKMKEKGDIPEGYSVSREKKERFSLILESASTNQTSMYLCASSLGTPDTQYFGPGTRLTVL.

As DNA, the CDR3 is TGTGCCAGCAGTTTATGGGGTAGCGGGAACTCCTACGAGCAGTACTTC. Its translation: CASSLWGSGNSYEQYF. This chain joins TRBV28 and TRBJ2-7; TRBD2 aligns across 8 bases. Germline V gene lookup returns CDR1 MDHEN and CDR2 SYDVKM. With 0 bases clipped from V and 0 bases from J, the junction kept 4 bases outside the gene matches. The CDR3 loop spans 16 amino acids.

The chain has TRBV20-1 and TRBJ2-1; TRBD2 matches at 10 bases. This CDR3 is 15 amino acids long. The V and J ends lost 3 bases and 6 bases, in that order; junction bases with no gene match: 8. Germline lookup yields CDR1 DFQATT and CDR2 SNEGSKA (reference sequence). The CDR3 nucleotides are TGCAGTGCTAGTTCCAGCGGGAGGGCCGGCAATGAGCAGTTCTTC. Its protein is CSASSSGRAGNEQFF.